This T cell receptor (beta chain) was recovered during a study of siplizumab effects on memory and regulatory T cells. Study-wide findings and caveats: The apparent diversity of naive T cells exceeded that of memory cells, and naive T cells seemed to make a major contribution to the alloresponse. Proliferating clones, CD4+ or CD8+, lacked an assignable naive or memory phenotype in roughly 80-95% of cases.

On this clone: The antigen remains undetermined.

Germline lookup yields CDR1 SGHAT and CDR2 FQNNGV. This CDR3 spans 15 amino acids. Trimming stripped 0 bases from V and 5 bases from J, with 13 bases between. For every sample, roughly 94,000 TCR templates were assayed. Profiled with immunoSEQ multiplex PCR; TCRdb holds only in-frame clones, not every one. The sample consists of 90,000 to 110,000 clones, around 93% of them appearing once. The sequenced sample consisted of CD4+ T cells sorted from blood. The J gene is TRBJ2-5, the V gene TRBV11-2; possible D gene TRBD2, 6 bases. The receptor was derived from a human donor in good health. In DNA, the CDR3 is TGTGCCAGCAGCTTAGATCGGGGGTCTGTGGAGACCCAGTACTTC. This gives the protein CASSLDRGSVETQYF.